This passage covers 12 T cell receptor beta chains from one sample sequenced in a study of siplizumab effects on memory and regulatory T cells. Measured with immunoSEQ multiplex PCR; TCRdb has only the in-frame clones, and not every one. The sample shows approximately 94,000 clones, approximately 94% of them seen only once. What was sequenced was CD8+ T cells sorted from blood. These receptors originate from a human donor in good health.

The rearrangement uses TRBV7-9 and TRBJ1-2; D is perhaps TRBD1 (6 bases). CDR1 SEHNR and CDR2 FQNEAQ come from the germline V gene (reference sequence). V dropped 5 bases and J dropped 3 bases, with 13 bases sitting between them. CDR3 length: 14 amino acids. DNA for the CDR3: TGTGCCAGCAGCGCACAGGGTTCCGACTATGGCTACACCTTC. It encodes CASSAQGSDYGYTF.

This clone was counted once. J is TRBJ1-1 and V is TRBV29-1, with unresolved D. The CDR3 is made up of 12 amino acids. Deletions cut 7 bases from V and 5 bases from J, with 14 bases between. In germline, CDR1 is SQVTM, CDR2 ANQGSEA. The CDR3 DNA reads TGCAGCGCGAACGGTATGGAAACTGAAGCTTTCTTT. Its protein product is CSANGMETEAFF.

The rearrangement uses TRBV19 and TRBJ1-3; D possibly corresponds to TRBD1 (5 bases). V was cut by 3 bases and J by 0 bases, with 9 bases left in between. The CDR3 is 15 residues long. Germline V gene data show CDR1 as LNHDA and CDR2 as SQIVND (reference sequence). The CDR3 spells CASSIGANSGNTIYF. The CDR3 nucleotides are TGTGCCAGTAGTATCGGGGCGAACTCTGGAAACACCATATATTTT. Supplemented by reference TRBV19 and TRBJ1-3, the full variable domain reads DGGITQSPKYLFRKEGQNVTLSCEQNLNHDAMYWYRQDPGQGLRLIYYSQIVNDFQKGDIAEGYSVSREKKESFPLTVTSAQKNPTAFYLCASSIGANSGNTIYFGEGSWLTVV.

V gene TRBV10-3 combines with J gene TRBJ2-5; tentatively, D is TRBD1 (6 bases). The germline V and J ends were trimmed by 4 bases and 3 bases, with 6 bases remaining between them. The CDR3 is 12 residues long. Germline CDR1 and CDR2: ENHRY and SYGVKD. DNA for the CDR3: TGTGCCATCAGTGCAGGGGAAGAGACCCAGTACTTC. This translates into CAISAGEETQYF.

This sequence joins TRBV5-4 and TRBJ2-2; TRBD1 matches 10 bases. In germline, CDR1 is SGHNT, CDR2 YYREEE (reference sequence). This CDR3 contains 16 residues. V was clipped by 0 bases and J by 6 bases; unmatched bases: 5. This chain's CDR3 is CASSLGAGTGAGELFF. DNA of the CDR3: TGTGCCAGCAGCTTGGGGGCCGGGACAGGGGCCGGGGAGCTGTTTTTT.

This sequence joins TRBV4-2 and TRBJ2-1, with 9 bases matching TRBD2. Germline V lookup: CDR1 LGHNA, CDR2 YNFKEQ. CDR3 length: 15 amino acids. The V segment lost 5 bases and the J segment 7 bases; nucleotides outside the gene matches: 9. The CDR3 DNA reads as TGTGCCAGCAGCTACGAGGGGCTAGCGGGAAATGAGCAGTTCTTC. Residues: CASSYEGLAGNEQFF.

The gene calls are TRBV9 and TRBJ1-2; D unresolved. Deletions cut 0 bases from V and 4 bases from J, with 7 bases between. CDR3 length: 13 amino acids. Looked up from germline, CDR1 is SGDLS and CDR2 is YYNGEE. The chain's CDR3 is CASSVASRYGYTF. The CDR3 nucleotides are TGTGCCAGCAGCGTAGCCAGCCGCTATGGCTACACCTTC.

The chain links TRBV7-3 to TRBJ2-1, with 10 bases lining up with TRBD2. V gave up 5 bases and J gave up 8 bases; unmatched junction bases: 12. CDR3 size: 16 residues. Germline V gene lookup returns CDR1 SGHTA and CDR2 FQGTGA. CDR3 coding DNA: TGTGCCAGCAGCCCGGGGCCAGCGGGAGGGCCTGATGAGCAGTTCTTC. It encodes CASSPGPAGGPDEQFF.

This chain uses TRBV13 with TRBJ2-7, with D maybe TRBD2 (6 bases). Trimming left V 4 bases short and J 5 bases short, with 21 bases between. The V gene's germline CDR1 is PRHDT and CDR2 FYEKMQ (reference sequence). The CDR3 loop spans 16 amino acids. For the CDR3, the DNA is TGTGCCAGCAGCTCTTGGGGGTCATCGGGGGTCCACGAGCAGTACTTC. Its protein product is CASSSWGSSGVHEQYF. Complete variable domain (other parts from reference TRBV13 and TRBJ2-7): AAGVIQSPRHLIKEKRETATLKCYPIPRHDTVYWYQQGPGQDPQFLISFYEKMQSDKGSIPDRFSAQQFSDYHSELNMSSLELGDSALYFCASSSWGSSGVHEQYFGPGTRLTVT.

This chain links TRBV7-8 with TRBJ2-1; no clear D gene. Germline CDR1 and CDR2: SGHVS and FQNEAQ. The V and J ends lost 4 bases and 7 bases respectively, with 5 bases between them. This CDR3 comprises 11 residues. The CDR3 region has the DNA TGTGCCAGCAGCTCCCTAAATGAGCAGTTCTTC. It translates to CASSSLNEQFF.

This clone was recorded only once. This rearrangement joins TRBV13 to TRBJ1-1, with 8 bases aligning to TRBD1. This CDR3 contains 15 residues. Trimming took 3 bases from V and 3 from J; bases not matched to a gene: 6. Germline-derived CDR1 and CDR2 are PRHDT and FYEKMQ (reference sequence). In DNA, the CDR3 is TGTGCCAGCAGCTTGGCCGGGACAGGATACACTGAAGCTTTCTTT. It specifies CASSLAGTGYTEAFF.

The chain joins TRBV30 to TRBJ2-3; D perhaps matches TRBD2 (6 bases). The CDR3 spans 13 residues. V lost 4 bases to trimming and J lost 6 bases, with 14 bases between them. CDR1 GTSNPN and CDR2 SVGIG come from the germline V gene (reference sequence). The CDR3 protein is CAWNLGGADTQYF. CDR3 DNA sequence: TGTGCCTGGAATCTAGGAGGGGCCGATACGCAGTATTTT.